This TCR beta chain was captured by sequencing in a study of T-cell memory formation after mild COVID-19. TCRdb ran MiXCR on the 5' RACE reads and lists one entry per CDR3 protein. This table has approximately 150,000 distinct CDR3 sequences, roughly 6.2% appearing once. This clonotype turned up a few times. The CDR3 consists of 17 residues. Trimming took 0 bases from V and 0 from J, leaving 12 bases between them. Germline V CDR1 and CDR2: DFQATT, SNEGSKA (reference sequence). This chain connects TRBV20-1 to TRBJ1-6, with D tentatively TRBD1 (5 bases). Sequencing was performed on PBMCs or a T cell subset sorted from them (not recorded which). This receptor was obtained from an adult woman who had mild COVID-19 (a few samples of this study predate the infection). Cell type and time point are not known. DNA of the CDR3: TGCAGTGCTAGAGATCTCAGGGCCAGCTCCTATAATTCACCCCTCCACTTT. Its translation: CSARDLRASSYNSPLHF.